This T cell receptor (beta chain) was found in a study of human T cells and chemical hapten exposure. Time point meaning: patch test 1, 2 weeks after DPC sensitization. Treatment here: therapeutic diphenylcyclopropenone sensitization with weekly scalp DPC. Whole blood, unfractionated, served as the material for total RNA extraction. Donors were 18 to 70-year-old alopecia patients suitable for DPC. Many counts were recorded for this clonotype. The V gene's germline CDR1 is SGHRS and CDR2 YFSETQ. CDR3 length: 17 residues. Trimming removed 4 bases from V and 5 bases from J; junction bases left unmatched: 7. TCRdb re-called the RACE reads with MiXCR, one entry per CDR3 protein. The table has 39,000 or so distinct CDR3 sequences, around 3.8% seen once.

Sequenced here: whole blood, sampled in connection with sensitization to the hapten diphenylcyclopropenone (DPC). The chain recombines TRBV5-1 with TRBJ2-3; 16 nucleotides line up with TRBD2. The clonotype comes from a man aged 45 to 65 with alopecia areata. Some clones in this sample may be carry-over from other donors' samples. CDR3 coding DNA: TGCGCCAGCAGCGGAGGGACTAGCGGGAGGGTCAGAGATACGCAGTATTTT. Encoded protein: CASSGGTSGRVRDTQYF. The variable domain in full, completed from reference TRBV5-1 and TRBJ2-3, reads KAGVTQTPRYLIKTRGQQVTLSCSPISGHRSVSWYQQTPGQGLQFLFEYFSETQRNKGNFPGRFSGRQFSNSRSEMNVSTLELGDSALYLCASSGGTSGRVRDTQYFGPGTRLTVL.